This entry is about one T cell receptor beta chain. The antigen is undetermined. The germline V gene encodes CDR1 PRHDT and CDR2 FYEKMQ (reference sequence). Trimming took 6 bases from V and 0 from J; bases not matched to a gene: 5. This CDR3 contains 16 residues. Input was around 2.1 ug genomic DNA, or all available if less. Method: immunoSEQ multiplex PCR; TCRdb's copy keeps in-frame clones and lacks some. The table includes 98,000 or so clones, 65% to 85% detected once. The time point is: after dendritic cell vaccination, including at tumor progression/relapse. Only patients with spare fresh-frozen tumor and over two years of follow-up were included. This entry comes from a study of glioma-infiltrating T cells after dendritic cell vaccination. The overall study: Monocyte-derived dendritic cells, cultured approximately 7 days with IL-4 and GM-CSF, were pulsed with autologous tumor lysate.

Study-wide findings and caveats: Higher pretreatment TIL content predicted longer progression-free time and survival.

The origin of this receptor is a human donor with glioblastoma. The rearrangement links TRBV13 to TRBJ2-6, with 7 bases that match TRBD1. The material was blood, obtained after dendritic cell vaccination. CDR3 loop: CASSRTGVSGANVLTF. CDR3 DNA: TGTGCCAGCAGTCGTACAGGGGTCTCTGGGGCCAACGTCCTGACTTTC. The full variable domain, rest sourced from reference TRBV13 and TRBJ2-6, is AAGVIQSPRHLIKEKRETATLKCYPIPRHDTVYWYQQGPGQDPQFLISFYEKMQSDKGSIPDRFSAQQFSDYHSELNMSSLELGDSALYFCASSRTGVSGANVLTFGAGSRLTVL.